These 19 T cell receptor beta chains were sequenced from one sample in a study of T cells in Graves' hyperthyroidism and ophthalmopathy. Amplified regions were TCR beta CDR3 sequences from RNA transcripts. A first-round RT-PCR of the TCR CDR3 used the HTBI primer set. Each CDR3 protein is one row after TCRdb ran MiXCR on the multiplex PCR reads. The data show 700,000 or so distinct CDR3 sequences, 15% to 20% seen once. The sequenced material came from blood. All receptors come from a young man with Graves' hyperthyroidism.

The rearrangement links TRBV19 to TRBJ1-6, with D tentatively TRBD1 (5 bases). The V gene lost 8 bases and the J gene lost 4 bases, with 18 bases spanning the gap. The CDR3 extends over 16 amino acids. Germline CDR1 reads LNHDA; CDR2 reads SQIVND (reference sequence). The CDR3 coding sequence is TGTGCCAGTCGAGATCGACCGGGACGGTATAATTCACCCCTCCACTTT. It codes for CASRDRPGRYNSPLHF.

Concerning this clonotype itself: A much larger clone differs from this one at a single base, so this may be a read error. The gene calls are TRBV6-1 and TRBJ2-7, with D perhaps matching TRBD1 or TRBD2 (5 bases each). This CDR3 has 13 residues. Germline V gene sequence: CDR1 MNHNS, CDR2 SASEGT. The CDR3 sequence is CASRWGPHYEQHF. CDR3 bases: TGTGCCAGCAGATGGGGACCCCACTACGAGCAGCACTTC.

The gene calls are TRBV7-3 and TRBJ2-2; tentative D call: TRBD2 (5 bases). Trimming removed 2 bases at V and 4 bases at J, with 11 bases between. The CDR3 sequence is 15 residues long. Germline V gene data show CDR1 as SGHTA and CDR2 as FQGTGA. The CDR3 is CASSLVGGGTGELFF. The DNA for the CDR3 is TGTGCCAGCAGCTTAGTCGGAGGCGGCACCGGGGAGCTGTTTTTT.

The V and J genes are TRBV5-1 and TRBJ2-7; 7 nucleotides match TRBD1. CDR1 is SGHRS, CDR2 YFSETQ, per germline. CDR3 length equals 16 residues. The J segment lost 2 bases and the V segment lost 5 bases, leaving 13 bases of the junction unmatched. This chain's CDR3 is CASRTGAEWRAYEQYF. CDR3 coding DNA: TGCGCCAGCAGAACAGGGGCTGAATGGCGCGCCTACGAGCAGTACTTC.

The V gene is TRBV5-1, the J gene TRBJ2-4, with D unclear. This CDR3 has 15 residues. The V gene's germline CDR1 is SGHRS and CDR2 YFSETQ. V was pared by 4 bases and J by 6 bases, with 17 bases between. CDR3 protein: CASSPVAGSGNIQYF. For the CDR3, the DNA is TGCGCCAGCAGCCCTGTAGCCGGCTCGGGAAACATTCAGTACTTC.

This clonotype was seen repeatedly, ten times or more. This rearrangement joins TRBV18 to TRBJ2-1; D gene uncertain. There are 15 residues in the CDR3. CDR1 KGHSH and CDR2 LQKENI come from the germline V gene. V was cut by 2 bases and J by 1 base, with 9 bases left in between. CDR3 sequence reads: CASSPSRPSYNEQFF. The CDR3 region has the DNA TGTGCCAGCTCACCAAGCCGACCTTCCTACAATGAGCAGTTCTTC.

Ten or more counts support this clonotype. The CDR3 spells CASSLALGPSNEQFF. The CDR3 DNA reads as TGTGCCAGCAGCTTAGCTTTGGGGCCCAGCAATGAGCAGTTCTTC. The chain recombines TRBV7-9 with TRBJ2-1; D perhaps matches TRBD1 (5 bases). Deletions cut 0 bases from V and 6 bases from J, with 12 bases between. The germline V gene has CDR1 SEHNR and CDR2 FQNEAQ (reference sequence). The CDR3 extends over 15 amino acids.

This clonotype was seen at least ten times. V usage is TRBV5-1 and J usage is TRBJ2-5; TRBD2 matches 13 bases. Per germline, CDR1 SGHRS and CDR2 YFSETQ. V shed 7 bases and J 5 bases; nucleotides not matched to a gene: 20. CDR3 size: 19 residues. CDR3 protein: CASPARDTWTSGRSETQYF. The CDR3, as DNA: TGCGCCAGCCCTGCTCGGGACACCTGGACTAGCGGGAGAAGCGAGACCCAGTACTTC.

The J gene is TRBJ2-5, the V gene TRBV11-3; TRBD1 might be the D (6 bases). Germline CDR1 and CDR2: SGHNT and YENEEA. Trimming removed 3 bases at V and 0 bases at J, with 11 bases between. The CDR3 is made up of 15 amino acids. This chain's CDR3 is CASSFPTGYQETQYF. The CDR3 DNA reads as TGTGCCAGCAGCTTCCCCACAGGGTACCAAGAGACCCAGTACTTC.

Only a few counts were recorded for this clonotype. The genes are TRBV12-5 and TRBJ1-5, with D perhaps TRBD1 (6 bases). The CDR3 is made up of 16 amino acids. The germline CDR1 and CDR2 sequences are LGHNT and FRNRAP. V was trimmed by 0 bases and J by 5 bases, leaving 14 bases between them. CDR3 residues: CASGLVQATGDQPQHF. The CDR3 region has the DNA TGTGCTAGTGGTTTGGTACAGGCGACAGGAGATCAGCCCCAGCATTTT.

The V call is TRBV19, the J call TRBJ2-1; D unclear. Germline lookup yields CDR1 LNHDA and CDR2 SQIVND (reference sequence). The CDR3 totals 14 residues. The ends were cut back, 7 bases at V and 1 base at J, with 11 bases in the middle. This chain's CDR3 is CASMVGSSYNEQFF. For the CDR3, the DNA is TGTGCCAGTATGGTGGGATCGTCCTACAATGAGCAGTTCTTC.

This clonotype was observed a handful of times. J is TRBJ1-2 and V is TRBV7-8; D not resolved. Germline V gene data show CDR1 as SGHVS and CDR2 as FQNEAQ. V was trimmed by 4 bases and J by 4 bases, leaving 16 bases between them. The CDR3 length is 15 residues. CDR3 in DNA: TGTGCCAGCAGCTATTTTCGCGAGGGAGCCTATGGCTACACCTTC. Translated: CASSYFREGAYGYTF.

This clonotype has more than one count but fewer than ten. The chain joins TRBV5-6 to TRBJ2-7; TRBD1 aligns across 11 bases. The CDR3 has 16 amino acids. Germline V gives CDR1 SGHDT, CDR2 YYEEEE. The junction had 8 bases not matched to a gene; V was cut back by 4 bases and J by 2 bases. CDR3 region: CASSRPGTGGAYEQYF. In DNA, the CDR3 is TGTGCCAGCAGCCGCCCTGGGACAGGGGGGGCCTACGAGCAGTACTTC.

This clonotype showed up many times. V gene TRBV30 combines with J gene TRBJ2-3; either TRBD1 or TRBD2 may fit D (5 bases each). Deletions cut 0 bases from V and 5 bases from J, with 9 bases between. From germline, CDR1 is GTSNPN and CDR2 SVGIG (reference sequence). CDR3 length equals 13 residues. For the CDR3, the DNA is TGTGCCTGGAGTGTAGAGGGGATAGATACGCAGTATTTT. Encoded protein: CAWSVEGIDTQYF.

This clonotype appeared a few times. The chain uses TRBV5-1 and TRBJ2-1; 8 bases map to TRBD2. With 4 bases clipped from V and 9 bases from J, the junction kept 15 bases outside the gene matches. The CDR3 has 16 residues. CDR1 and CDR2 from the germline V gene are SGHRS and YFSETQ. This chain's CDR3 is CASSPSRAAGVGEQFF. The DNA of the CDR3 is TGCGCCAGCAGCCCCTCTCGGGCAGCGGGAGTAGGTGAGCAGTTCTTC. Using reference TRBV5-1 and TRBJ2-1 for the parts outside the CDR3, the full variable domain is KAGVTQTPRYLIKTRGQQVTLSCSPISGHRSVSWYQQTPGQGLQFLFEYFSETQRNKGNFPGRFSGRQFSNSRSEMNVSTLELGDSALYLCASSPSRAAGVGEQFFGPGTRLTVL.

This clonotype appeared a few times. The chain combines TRBV13 with TRBJ2-2; D gene unclear. V dropped 2 bases and J dropped 5 bases, with 9 bases sitting between them. The CDR3 loop spans 14 amino acids. Germline loops: CDR1 PRHDT, CDR2 FYEKMQ (reference sequence). The CDR3 loop reads CASSLRMGTGELFF. The CDR3 DNA is TGTGCCAGCAGCTTAAGAATGGGTACCGGGGAGCTGTTTTTT.

The chain links TRBV4-2 to TRBJ2-5; possibly TRBD1 for D (5 bases). Germline values: CDR1 LGHNA, CDR2 YNFKEQ. The CDR3 totals 15 residues. The V end lost 4 bases, the J end lost 1 base, and 13 bases lay between the germline ends. Here the CDR3 DNA reads TGTGCCAGCAGCCCAAGGGCTACAGGCCAAGAGACCCAGTACTTC. Protein product: CASSPRATGQETQYF.

This chain joins TRBV10-3 and TRBJ1-5; D is undetermined. V dropped 2 bases and J dropped 0 bases, with 8 bases sitting between them. The CDR3 extends over 15 amino acids. Germline CDR1 and CDR2: ENHRY and SYGVKD. The CDR3 protein is CAISENGNSNQPQHF. CDR3 nucleotides: TGTGCCATCAGTGAGAACGGCAATAGCAATCAGCCCCAGCATTTT.

The CDR3 DNA follows: TGTGCCAGCAGCGATCCGGGACAGGGGGCTGACGAGCAGTACTTC. As protein: CASSDPGQGADEQYF. The rearrangement links TRBV2 to TRBJ2-7, with 12 bases that match TRBD1. Looked up from germline, CDR1 is SNHLY and CDR2 is FYNNEI. Germline trimming cut 6 bases from V and 5 bases from J; bases unmatched to any gene: 8. This CDR3 comprises 15 residues.